The 28 T cell receptor beta chains in this list originate from one sample, sequenced in a study of T-cell memory formation after mild COVID-19. TCRdb analysed the 5' RACE reads with MiXCR anew, one entry per CDR3 protein. Of 280,000 or so distinct CDR3 sequences in the sample, approximately 7.6% are singletons; the top ten hold 22%. Source material: PBMCs or a T cell subset sorted from them (not recorded which). The receptors originated from a man younger than 35 who had mild COVID-19 (a few samples of this study predate the infection). Cell type and time point are not known.

This clonotype turned up a few times. The chain uses TRBV6-1 and TRBJ1-6, with 8 bases aligning to TRBD1. The junction had 5 bases not matched to a gene; V was cut back by 6 bases and J by 7 bases. Per germline, CDR1 MNHNS and CDR2 SASEGT. The CDR3 has 14 amino acids. The CDR3 protein is CASSRDRSNSPLHF. DNA of the CDR3: TGTGCCAGCAGCCGGGACAGGTCAAATTCACCCCTCCACTTT.

This chain links TRBV28 with TRBJ2-5, with D perhaps TRBD1 (6 bases). V was clipped by 5 bases and J by 3 bases, with 13 bases between them. CDR1 MDHEN and CDR2 SYDVKM come from the germline V gene. The CDR3 runs 14 residues. The DNA for the CDR3 is TGTGCCAGCAGTATCCAGGGGTTAAAAGAGACCCAGTACTTC. Translated: CASSIQGLKETQYF.

The chain recombines TRBV5-1 with TRBJ1-5, with D tentatively TRBD1 (6 bases). Germline V gene lookup returns CDR1 SGHRS and CDR2 YFSETQ. The V and J ends lost 4 bases and 0 bases respectively, with 14 bases between them. The CDR3 is 16 amino acids. The CDR3 DNA reads as TGCGCCAGCAGCCCCCGGGGGGCCGATAGCAATCAGCCCCAGCATTTT. As protein: CASSPRGADSNQPQHF.

The sample holds a few counts of this clonotype. The chain carries TRBV15 and TRBJ2-5; possibly TRBD1 for D (5 bases). In germline, CDR1 is LNHNV, CDR2 YYDKDF (reference sequence). The CDR3 spans 14 residues. Trimming stripped 0 bases from V and 4 bases from J, with 9 bases between. This CDR3 is CATSRELGRETQYF. DNA for the CDR3: TGTGCCACCAGCAGAGAGTTGGGGCGAGAGACCCAGTACTTC.

A few counts support this clonotype. The chain couples TRBV6-5 to TRBJ2-1, with no clear D. The germline V gene has CDR1 MNHEY and CDR2 SVGAGI. The CDR3 loop spans 12 amino acids. Trimming took 6 bases from V and 7 from J, leaving 10 bases between them. The CDR3 loop is CASRTLGNEQFF. CDR3 bases: TGTGCCAGCAGGACCCTAGGGAATGAGCAGTTCTTC.

This clonotype was recorded many times. The J gene is TRBJ2-3, the V gene TRBV5-1; tentative D call: TRBD2 (6 bases). CDR1 and CDR2 from the germline V gene are SGHRS and YFSETQ. Trimming removed 5 bases at V and 6 bases at J, with 19 bases between. The CDR3 contains 15 residues. CDR3 coding DNA: TGCGCCAGCAGTCCCTCGGTAGCGGCGGCGGATACGCAGTATTTT. It codes for CASSPSVAAADTQYF.

The J gene is TRBJ2-3, the V gene TRBV2, with D possibly TRBD1 on 5 matching bases. The V and J ends lost 8 bases and 4 bases respectively, with 16 bases between them. Germline V lookup: CDR1 SNHLY, CDR2 FYNNEI. CDR3 size: 14 residues. The CDR3 loop reads CASCSRRVPDTQYF. DNA for the CDR3: TGTGCCAGCTGCAGTCGCAGGGTCCCAGATACGCAGTATTTT.

This clonotype was counted between two and nine times. The rearrangement links TRBV6-6 to TRBJ2-7; 7 bases fit TRBD2. This CDR3 region has 15 residues. CDR1 and CDR2 (germline): MNHNY, SVGAGI (reference sequence). Germline trimming cut 0 bases from V and 7 bases from J; bases unmatched to any gene: 9. CDR3: CASSYSREGPGEQYV. In DNA form, the CDR3 reads TGTGCCAGCAGTTACTCAAGGGAGGGACCGGGAGAGCAGTACGTC.

This clonotype was seen only a few times. The chain employs TRBV11-2 and TRBJ2-7; no clear D. This CDR3 has 13 amino acids. Germline V gene data show CDR1 as SGHAT and CDR2 as FQNNGV. The V end lost 1 base, the J end lost 3 bases, and 7 bases lay between the germline ends. The CDR3 here is CASSLVAVYEQYF. As DNA, the CDR3 is TGTGCCAGCAGCTTAGTTGCGGTCTACGAGCAGTACTTC.

The chain uses TRBV14 and TRBJ2-3, with D tentatively TRBD2 (5 bases). V dropped 3 bases and J dropped 4 bases, with 14 bases sitting between them. In germline, CDR1 is SGHDN, CDR2 FVKESK. This CDR3 has 15 amino acids. The CDR3 DNA follows: TGTGCCAGCAGCCATGTGGCGGGCGCGGCAGATACGCAGTATTTT. Its protein product is CASSHVAGAADTQYF.

This clonotype has a handful of counts. This chain uses TRBV29-1 with TRBJ1-3; D call uncertain. The CDR3 consists of 14 residues. With 7 bases removed from V and 0 bases from J, the gap between germline ends came to 13 bases. Per the germline V gene, CDR1 is SQVTM and CDR2 is ANQGSEA. Here the CDR3 DNA reads TGCAGCGCGGACGTGGGCGACTCTGGAAACACCATATATTTT. Encoded protein: CSADVGDSGNTIYF.

This clonotype has only a few counts. V and J are TRBV12-3 or TRBV12-4 and TRBJ1-1; D possibly corresponds to TRBD1 (5 bases). The CDR3 has 13 residues. V was clipped by 6 bases and J by 1 base, with 9 bases between them. Here the CDR3 DNA reads TGTGCCAGCAGCACCAGGGAGAACACTGAAGCTTTCTTT. Translated: CASSTRENTEAFF.

The V call is TRBV28, the J call TRBJ2-7; weak D call: TRBD1 (6 bases). The length of the CDR3 is 14 residues. V dropped 1 base and J dropped 2 bases, with 9 bases sitting between them. Germline CDR1 is MDHEN and CDR2 is SYDVKM. The CDR3 DNA is TGTGCCAGCAGTTTATCAGACAGGACCTACGAGCAGTACGTC. Its protein is CASSLSDRTYEQYV.

The rearrangement uses TRBV12-3 or TRBV12-4 and TRBJ1-2; 8 bases agree with TRBD1. Trimming removed 3 bases from V and 8 bases from J; junction bases left unmatched: 14. The CDR3 covers 16 residues. The CDR3 reads CASSFQFGTGELGYTF. CDR3 coding DNA: TGTGCCAGCAGTTTTCAGTTTGGGACAGGAGAGTTGGGCTACACCTTC.

The CDR3 DNA reads as TGTGCCATCAGTGAACACAGGGATCAGCCCCAGCATTTT. It is translated as CAISEHRDQPQHF. The chain joins TRBV10-3 to TRBJ1-5; tentative D call: TRBD1 (6 bases). In germline, CDR1 is ENHRY, CDR2 SYGVKD. The ends were cut back, 3 bases at V and 5 bases at J, with 8 bases in the middle. The CDR3 runs to 13 residues.

This clonotype appeared a few times. The chain carries TRBV6-5 and TRBJ2-3; D not resolved. Germline V gene data show CDR1 as MNHEY and CDR2 as SVGAGI. This CDR3 comprises 14 residues. Trimming took off 1 base at V and 0 bases at J, with 5 bases between the two ends. The CDR3 region has the DNA TGTGCCAGCAGTTACTTAGGGAGCACAGATACGCAGTATTTT. Protein: CASSYLGSTDTQYF.

This clonotype was recorded a few times. The rearrangement links TRBV15 to TRBJ1-3, with 7 nucleotides matching TRBD1. Trimming at V came to 4 bases and at J to 0 bases, leaving 9 bases not matched to a gene. This CDR3 region has 17 residues. Looked up from germline, CDR1 is LNHNV and CDR2 is YYDKDF (reference sequence). The CDR3 reads CATSKRQGLSSGNTIYF. The CDR3 region has the DNA TGTGCCACCAGCAAGCGACAGGGATTGAGCTCTGGAAACACCATATATTTT. Together with reference TRBV15 and TRBJ1-3, the CDR3 gives the full variable domain: DAMVIQNPRYQVTQFGKPVTLSCSQTLNHNVMYWYQQKSSQAPKLLFHYYDKDFNNEADTPDNFQSRRPNTSFCFLDIRSPGLGDTAMYLCATSKRQGLSSGNTIYFGEGSWLTVV.

The V and J genes are TRBV5-1 and TRBJ2-7, with 7 bases matching TRBD1. The CDR3 contains 15 residues. CDR1 is SGHRS and CDR2 is YFSETQ in the germline V gene. The V gene end was trimmed by 4 bases and the J gene end by 4 bases; junction bases not matched to a gene: 11. CDR3 protein: CASSPSDPGGYEQYV. CDR3 sequence (DNA): TGCGCCAGCAGCCCATCCGACCCAGGGGGTTACGAGCAGTACGTC.

This clonotype has more than one count but fewer than ten. This chain uses TRBV5-1 with TRBJ2-1; D is ambiguous. This CDR3 has 13 amino acids. Germline V lookup: CDR1 SGHRS, CDR2 YFSETQ. V lost 3 bases, J lost 6 bases, and 10 bases lay in between. The CDR3 reads CASSSGPGNEQFF. The CDR3 region has the DNA TGCGCCAGCAGCTCAGGACCTGGCAATGAGCAGTTCTTC.

This clonotype was observed a few times. The chain has TRBV19 and TRBJ2-5, with D possibly called TRBD1 or TRBD2 (6 bases each). The germline CDR1 and CDR2 sequences are LNHDA and SQIVND (reference sequence). The V end was cut by 3 bases, the J end by 7 bases, with 12 bases between. The CDR3 extends over 13 amino acids. The CDR3 loop is CASSIRGLRTQYF. The CDR3 bases are TGTGCCAGTAGTATCAGGGGACTCCGGACCCAGTACTTC. The variable domain in full, completed from reference TRBV19 and TRBJ2-5, reads DGGITQSPKYLFRKEGQNVTLSCEQNLNHDAMYWYRQDPGQGLRLIYYSQIVNDFQKGDIAEGYSVSREKKESFPLTVTSAQKNPTAFYLCASSIRGLRTQYFGPGTRLLVL.

This clonotype was seen only a few times. The chain carries TRBV18 and TRBJ1-3; D is uncertain. With 5 bases removed from V and 3 bases from J, the gap between germline ends came to 2 bases. The germline gives CDR1 KGHSH, CDR2 LQKENI. The CDR3 spans 11 residues. The CDR3 DNA reads TGTGCCAGCTCAGATGGAAACACCATATATTTT. Translating it yields CASSDGNTIYF.

This clonotype was seen many times. This chain uses TRBV30 with TRBJ1-1; D remains unclear. Germline values: CDR1 GTSNPN, CDR2 SVGIG (reference sequence). The CDR3 length is 12 residues. With 5 bases removed from V and 5 bases from J, the gap between germline ends came to 12 bases. Written as DNA, the CDR3 is TGTGCCTGGGATGAGGGTCGGACTGAAGCTTTCTTT. Amino acids: CAWDEGRTEAFF.

Ten or more counts support this clonotype. The chain joins TRBV5-1 to TRBJ2-7, with 12 bases that match TRBD2. J was trimmed by 3 bases and V by 0 bases; bases with no gene match: 1. Germline values: CDR1 SGHRS, CDR2 YFSETQ. The CDR3 is made up of 15 amino acids. The CDR3: CASSLGTSGDYEQYF. The CDR3, as DNA: TGCGCCAGCAGCTTGGGGACTAGCGGGGACTACGAGCAGTACTTC.

CDR3 bases: TGCGCCAGCAGTGACGGCGGGGGGGCCTCAGATACGCAGTATTTT. It encodes CASSDGGGASDTQYF. The rearrangement links TRBV5-1 to TRBJ2-3, with 9 bases identical to TRBD2. Trimming removed 5 bases from V and 4 bases from J; junction bases left unmatched: 8. The CDR3 is 15 residues long. CDR1 is SGHRS, CDR2 YFSETQ, per germline.

In this sample, this clonotype turned up a few times. The rearrangement joins TRBV5-1 to TRBJ2-5; 7 bases line up with TRBD2. The ends lost 3 bases at V and 2 bases at J; junction bases unmatched: 7. CDR1 and CDR2 from the germline V gene are SGHRS and YFSETQ. The CDR3 length is 15 residues. This chain's CDR3 is CASSSMGGWQETQYF. DNA of the CDR3: TGCGCCAGCAGCTCCATGGGGGGGTGGCAAGAGACCCAGTACTTC.

The chain has TRBV30 and TRBJ2-7; D unresolved. From germline, CDR1 is GTSNPN and CDR2 SVGIG (reference sequence). This CDR3 has 11 amino acids. The V end was cut by 4 bases, the J end by 1 base, with 5 bases between. The CDR3 spells CAWTKSYEQYF. The DNA for the CDR3 is TGTGCCTGGACTAAGTCCTACGAGCAGTACTTC.

V usage is TRBV4-2 and J usage is TRBJ2-5; D may match TRBD1 or TRBD2 (7 bases each). The CDR3 runs 17 residues. V lost 0 bases to trimming and J lost 4 bases, with 18 bases between them. CDR1 is LGHNA and CDR2 is YNFKEQ in the germline V gene. The CDR3 region is CASSQDPAGGDRETQYF. The CDR3 bases are TGTGCCAGCAGCCAAGATCCGGCAGGGGGGGATAGAGAGACCCAGTACTTC.

The chain uses TRBV7-8 and TRBJ1-1, with TRBD1 matching over 10 bases. Trimming at V came to 2 bases and at J to 10 bases, leaving 4 bases not matched to a gene. CDR3 length equals 13 residues. Germline V CDR1 and CDR2: SGHVS, FQNEAQ. The CDR3 DNA follows: TGTGCCAGCAGCTTAATTCGGGACAGGGGAGCTTTCTTT. Protein: CASSLIRDRGAFF. The variable domain in full, with the rest retrieved from reference TRBV7-8 and TRBJ1-1, is GAGVSQSPRYKVAKRGQDVALRCDPISGHVSLFWYQQALGQGPEFLTYFQNEAQLDKSGLPSDRFFAERPEGSVSTLKIQRTQQEDSAVYLCASSLIRDRGAFFGQGTRLTVV.